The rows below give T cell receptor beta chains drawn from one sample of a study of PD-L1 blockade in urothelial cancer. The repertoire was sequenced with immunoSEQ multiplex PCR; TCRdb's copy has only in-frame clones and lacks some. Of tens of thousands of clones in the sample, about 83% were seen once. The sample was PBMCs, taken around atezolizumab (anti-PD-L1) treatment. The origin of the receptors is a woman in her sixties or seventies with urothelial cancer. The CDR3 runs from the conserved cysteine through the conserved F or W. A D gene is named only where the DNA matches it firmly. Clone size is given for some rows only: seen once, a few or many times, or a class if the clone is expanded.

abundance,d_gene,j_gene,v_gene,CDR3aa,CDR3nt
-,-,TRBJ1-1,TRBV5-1,CASSSDGQNTEAFF,TGCGCCAGCAGCTCCGACGGACAGAACACTGAAGCTTTCTTT
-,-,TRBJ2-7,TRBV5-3,CARSSGTTRYEQYF,TGTGCCAGAAGCTCAGGGACAACCAGGTACGAGCAGTACTTC
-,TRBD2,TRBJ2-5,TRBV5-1,CASSNERGAEETQYF,TGCGCCAGCAGTAATGAGCGGGGGGCTGAAGAGACCCAGTACTTC
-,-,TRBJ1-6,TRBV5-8,CASPGRGTALHF,TGTGCCAGCCCCGGCCGGGGTACGGCCCTCCACTTT
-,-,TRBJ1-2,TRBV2,CASSELSGNYGYTF,TGTGCCAGCAGTGAATTGTCGGGGAACTATGGCTACACCTTC
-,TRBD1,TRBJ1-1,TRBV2,CASNDPGGNTEAFF,TGTGCCAGCAACGACCCAGGGGGTAACACTGAAGCTTTCTTT
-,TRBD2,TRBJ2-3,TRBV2,CASNPSGIADTQYF,TGTGCCAGCAACCCTAGCGGGATAGCAGATACGCAGTATTTT
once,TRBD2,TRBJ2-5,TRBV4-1,CASSQEWASGSPLETQYF,TGCGCCAGCAGCCAAGAATGGGCTAGCGGGAGTCCCCTAGAGACCCAGTACTTC
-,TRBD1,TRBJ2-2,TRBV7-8,CASSLFRGLTGELFF,TGTGCCAGCAGCTTATTCAGGGGGCTTACCGGGGAGCTGTTTTTT
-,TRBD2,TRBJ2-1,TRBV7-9,CASSNSGGGLNEQFF,TGTGCCAGCAGCAATAGCGGGGGGGGACTCAATGAGCAGTTCTTC
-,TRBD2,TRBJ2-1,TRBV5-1,CASSTGLAEDEQFF,TGCGCCAGCAGCACGGGACTAGCGGAGGATGAGCAGTTCTTC
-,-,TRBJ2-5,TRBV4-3,CASSLGTPSLQETQYF,TGCGCCAGCAGCCTCGGGACTCCCTCATTACAAGAGACCCAGTACTTC
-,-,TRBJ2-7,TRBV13,CASSLRGQSYEQYF,TGTGCCAGCAGCCTCAGAGGACAGTCCTACGAGCAGTACTTC
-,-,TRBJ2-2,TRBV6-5,CASSATGRDTGELFF,TGTGCCAGCAGCGCAACAGGGAGGGACACCGGGGAGCTGTTTTTT
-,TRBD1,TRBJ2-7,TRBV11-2,CASSSQTGGEQYF,TGTGCCAGCAGCTCTCAAACAGGGGGGGAGCAGTACTTC
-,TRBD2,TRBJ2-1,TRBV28,CASSSARLAMFNEQFF,TGTGCCAGCAGTTCAGCTAGACTAGCGATGTTCAATGAGCAGTTCTTC
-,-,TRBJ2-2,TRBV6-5,CASSARTANTGELFF,TGTGCCAGCAGCGCAAGGACAGCGAACACCGGGGAGCTGTTTTTT
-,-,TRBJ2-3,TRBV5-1,CASSSPKSRETDTQYF,TGCGCCAGCAGCTCGCCAAAGAGCCGGGAGACAGATACGCAGTATTTT
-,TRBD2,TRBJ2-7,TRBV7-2,CASSLLAGVYEQYF,TGTGCCAGCAGCTTACTAGCGGGAGTCTACGAGCAGTACTTC
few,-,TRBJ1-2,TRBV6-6,CASSEINYGYTF,TGTGCCAGCAGTGAGATTAACTATGGCTACACCTTC
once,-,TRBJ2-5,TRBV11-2,CASRSEKDRFQETQYF,TGTGCCAGCAGATCTGAAAAGGACAGATTTCAAGAGACCCAGTACTTC
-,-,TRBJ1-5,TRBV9,CASSVGGVGNQPQHF,TGTGCCAGCAGCGTAGGGGGAGTGGGCAATCAGCCCCAGCATTTT
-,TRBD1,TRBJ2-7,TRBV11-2,CASSLGTGGGSYEQYF,TGTGCCAGCAGCTTAGGGACAGGGGGCGGATCGTACGAGCAGTACTTC
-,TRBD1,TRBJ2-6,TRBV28,CASSPGGSPTPLSGANVLTF,TGTGCCAGCAGTCCAGGGGGCTCTCCGACACCGCTCTCTGGGGCCAACGTCCTGACTTTC
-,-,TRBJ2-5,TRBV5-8,CASSYLLSETQYF,TGTGCCAGCAGCTACCTCCTGAGTGAGACCCAGTACTTC
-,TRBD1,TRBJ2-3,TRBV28,CASSWDRGELTDTQYF,TGTGCCAGCAGTTGGGACAGGGGGGAACTCACAGATACGCAGTATTTT
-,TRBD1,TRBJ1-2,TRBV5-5,CASSFGQANYGYTF,TGTGCCAGCAGCTTTGGACAGGCTAACTATGGCTACACCTTC
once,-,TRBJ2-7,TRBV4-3,CASSQERGNTYEQYF,TGCGCCAGCAGCCAAGAAAGGGGAAATACCTACGAGCAGTACTTC
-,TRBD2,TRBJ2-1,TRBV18,CASSPRMREATYNEQFF,TGTGCCAGCTCACCGAGGATGCGGGAGGCAACCTACAATGAGCAGTTCTTC
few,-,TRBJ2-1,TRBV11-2,CASSLSQGWFEQFF,TGTGCCAGCAGCTTAAGCCAGGGTTGGTTTGAGCAGTTCTTC
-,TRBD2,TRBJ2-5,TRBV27,CASSAGTIGTQYF,TGTGCCAGCAGTGCAGGGACTATCGGGACCCAGTACTTC
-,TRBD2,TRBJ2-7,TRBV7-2,CASSPRQRGAGEQYF,TGTGCCAGCAGCCCCCGGCAGCGGGGGGCGGGCGAGCAGTACTTC
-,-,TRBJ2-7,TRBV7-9,CASSPTGHGGEQYF,TGTGCCAGCAGCCCGACAGGGCACGGGGGCGAGCAGTACTTC
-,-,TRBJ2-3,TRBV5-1,CASSFISTDTQYF,TGCGCCAGCAGCTTCATTAGCACAGATACGCAGTATTTT
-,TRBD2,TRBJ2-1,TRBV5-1,CASSFSSGANEQFF,TGCGCCAGCAGCTTTTCTAGCGGGGCCAATGAGCAGTTCTTC
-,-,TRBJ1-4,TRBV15,CATSNTNSEKLFF,TGTGCCACCAGCAACACCAACAGTGAAAAACTGTTTTTT
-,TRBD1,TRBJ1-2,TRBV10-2,CASSETGQGRGYTF,TGCGCCAGCAGTGAGACGGGACAGGGGCGTGGCTACACCTTC